Detailed here is one T cell receptor beta chain. Its target is unknown. Looked up from germline, CDR1 is KGHSH and CDR2 is LQKENI. Trimming pared 2 bases from V and 4 bases from J, leaving 11 bases between. The length of the CDR3 is 14 residues. This sample was taken from a study of a mutant IDH1 vaccine in newly diagnosed glioma. Study-level information: Vaccination was launched 4-6 weeks after radiotherapy alone, or with temozolomide cycles. Averaging around 42 years of age, treated patients were around 60% male and approximately 38% female. Week 35 brought visit V12, which was followed by visit V13 at week 47.

Time point noted: week 47, end of study. Alongside topical imiquimod, each dose of vaccine comprised 300 ug of mutant IDH1 20-mer peptide. Patients were given eight vaccinations, scheduled in weeks 1, 3, 5, 7, 11, 15, 19 and 23. Clones were read by immunoSEQ multiplex PCR, and TCRdb kept only the in-frame ones, dropping some. The profile covers 10,000 to 15,000 clones, with around 81% appearing a single time and less than 5% taken by the ten largest. This clonotype was sampled from a middle-aged woman with glioma. V usage is TRBV18 and J usage is TRBJ1-2; no clear D. The specimen was PBMCs, collected from a glioma patient whose treatment included an IDH1 peptide vaccine. CDR3 sequence: CASSPKVQFYGYTF. Here the CDR3 DNA reads TGTGCCAGCTCACCAAAGGTACAGTTCTATGGCTACACCTTC.